The rows below give T cell receptor beta chains drawn from one sample of a study of T cell responses to AZD1222 COVID-19 vaccine. Data came from immunoSEQ multiplex PCR; TCRdb stores just in-frame clones and leaves some out. Among about 170,000 clones, about 90% were seen once, and the ten largest hold around 3%. Sequencing used peripheral blood, obtained on day 0 of AZD1222 vaccination. All receptors derive from an adult in good health. Both conserved end residues are part of each CDR3. Fields, in order: V gene, CDR3 protein.

V: TRBV6-1; CDR3: CASSEARQGIYYGYTF
V: TRBV11-3; CDR3: CASSSGQGSYNEQFF
V: TRBV5-1; CDR3: CASSFGRVAYTAYNEQFF
V: TRBV6-1; CDR3: CASTEPGPAGELFF
V: TRBV4-1; CDR3: CASSQDGAPRGELFF
V: TRBV3-1/TRBV3-2; CDR3: CASSQEDLAGGVNEQFF
V: TRBV28; CDR3: CASTTGQGNQPQHF
V: TRBV9; CDR3: CASSERAGRSTDTQYF
V: TRBV9; CDR3: CASSALAGVADTQYF
V: TRBV5-1; CDR3: CASSLYLPGGGGDTQYF
V: TRBV19; CDR3: CASSDQFGTGYEKLFF
V: TRBV7-2; CDR3: CASSLPGTPSYEQYF
V: TRBV2; CDR3: CASRAEAYGYTF
V: TRBV7-2; CDR3: CASSLGAAGAYEQYF
V: TRBV27; CDR3: CASSPRTSGSNEQYF
V: TRBV18; CDR3: CASSPSQGADQPQHF
V: TRBV6-1; CDR3: CASSGLRQGLSYEQYF
V: TRBV21-1; CDR3: CASSSLQGEGNTIYF
V: TRBV5-1; CDR3: CASSLMQTNEKLFF
V: TRBV12-3/TRBV12-4; CDR3: CASSPLAPGELFF
V: TRBV6-5; CDR3: CASRRGLAGTDTQYF
V: TRBV3-1/TRBV3-2; CDR3: CASSLGTRDDSPLHF